A selection of T cell receptor beta chains follows, all from one sample in a study of control samples from healthy donors and cancer patients. This table comes from immunoSEQ multiplex PCR, and its TCRdb copy is limited to in-frame clones, with some not included. The sample yields 100,000 to 150,000 clones, approximately 89% seen once. Sequenced material: blood. The receptors stem from a man in his fifties or sixties in good health. Each CDR3 is given with its conserved first and last residue. A D gene is named only where the DNA matches it firmly.

V gene | D gene | CDR3 protein
TRBV19 | TRBD1 | CASSPPRTGINNYGYTF
TRBV14 | TRBD2 | CASSPGGGRETEQFF
TRBV7-2 | NA | CASSPTGTPTNEKLFF
TRBV9 | NA | CASSSYTTGGAGELFF
TRBV7-2 | NA | CASTRGRGNQPQHF
TRBV7-3 | NA | CASRKTGNTGELFF
TRBV3-1/TRBV3-2 | NA | CASSQDHLASDTQYF
TRBV28 | NA | CASTSRGQGGEKLFF
TRBV7-2 | NA | CASSLEVNRYTEAFF
TRBV4-2 | NA | CASSQDRGSTRNTIYF
TRBV6-2/TRBV6-3 | NA | CASSYAGFSNTEAFF
TRBV28 | NA | CASSKNPETQYF
TRBV10-2 | NA | CASSDVGGDTYNEQFF
TRBV28 | NA | CASSLDVPLTYEQYF
TRBV3-1/TRBV3-2 | NA | CASSHDSLVTSGANVLTF
TRBV28 | NA | CASIGNTEAFF
TRBV19 | NA | CASMGQGWNSPLHF
TRBV2 | TRBD1 | CAGGTERNQPQHF
TRBV28 | NA | CASSPPSAELQPQHF
TRBV29-1 | NA | CSAQGGANTEAFF
TRBV4-2 | NA | CASSQDWGPGNTIYF
TRBV6-1 | TRBD2 | CASSETSGGFTDTQYF
TRBV6-5 | TRBD1 | CASTPGQGGRPLHF
TRBV7-2 | NA | CASSSPGKHYEQYF
TRBV7-6 | TRBD2 | CASSLSGLGLAGDHSYNEQFF
TRBV27 | TRBD1 | CASRPLDRGQRDTQYF
TRBV7-9 | TRBD1 | CASSFPGQATYNEKLFF
TRBV28 | NA | CASSSQGRSEAFF
TRBV18 | TRBD2 | CASSPPVAGGRSNEQFF